Listed here is a single TCR beta chain. The germline V and J ends were trimmed by 5 bases and 3 bases, with 17 bases remaining between them. Looked up from germline, CDR1 is SGHTA and CDR2 is FQGNSA. The CDR3 runs to 15 residues. This entry comes from a study of blood T cell repertoires in COVID-19. Study-wide background: The United States, Italy and Spain supplied acute and convalescent COVID-19 samples. From T cells, B-cell-depleted T cells, or PBMCs came the material, which was cDNA or gDNA.

Profiling relied on immunoSEQ multiplex PCR, and the TCRdb table lists in-frame clones only, not all of them. This repertoire shows about 200,000 clones, 75% to 85% found once; its top ten account for less than 15%. The chain uses TRBV7-2 and TRBJ2-7, with TRBD1 as a possible D gene (5 bases). The sequencing input was peripheral blood. This TCR was sampled from a human donor in a cohort sampled during active COVID-19. The CDR3 DNA is TGTGCCAGCAGCCTGAGCCCAGGGCCCCTCTACGAGCAGTACTTC. Residues: CASSLSPGPLYEQYF.